A selection of T cell receptor beta chains follows, all from one sample in a study of sequential checkpoint blockade in melanoma. The assay was immunoSEQ multiplex PCR, and TCRdb's table has in-frame clones only and misses some. The data contain 3,500 to 4,000 clones, more than 45% of them singletons. This material consisted of CD8+ T cells sorted from blood (inferred from file names), taken from a patient given nivolumab and ipilimumab in sequence. Receptors originate from a human donor with melanoma. Each CDR3 is given without its conserved first and last residue. The D gene is left open where the match is weak.

v_gene,d_gene,CDR3aa
TRBV5-1,TRBD1,ASSLRDRGQDTEAF
TRBV21-1,.,ASSKGGRGATYEQY
TRBV4-2,.,ASSQPRASGNTIY
TRBV7-2,.,ASSLLLTYEQY
TRBV4-2,.,ASSQLREEEAF
TRBV4-1,TRBD1,ASSLQGYEQF
TRBV2,.,ASSAGFLNEKLF
TRBV19,.,ASSMNSEQY
TRBV28,.,ASRRTGNPSQEQY
TRBV7-9,TRBD1,ASSGRDRPLYGYT
TRBV19,.,ASSTPGLAF
TRBV6-1,TRBD1,ASREDRGPSRNTIY
TRBV6-5,.,ASSYIPAGRGDEQF
TRBV15,.,ATSRGTNTEAF
TRBV4-3,.,ASSQVGSSYNSPLH
TRBV19,.,ASSIDGSYEQY
TRBV4-1,.,ASPHRVHEQY
TRBV7-6,TRBD1,ASSPGTGGAEAF
TRBV4-3,.,ASSQDYRGNYGYT
TRBV4-2,TRBD2,ASSPTSGGAPGELF
TRBV7-9,TRBD1,ASSPQGDTEAF
TRBV5-1,TRBD1,ASSPGQGSYEQY
TRBV13,.,ASSFQAVLYEQY
TRBV18,.,ASSLYPLRLALRPYEQY
TRBV7-6,.,ASSLGTVRNTIY
TRBV9,.,ASSVAGEEYEQY
TRBV2,TRBD1,ASNTGQGNEQY
TRBV11-1,TRBD1,ASSIGTGGIGEQY
TRBV7-8,TRBD1,ASSPSGTGGIEQY
TRBV4-3,.,ASSPTTGYYEQY
TRBV19,.,ASSIGQANTEAF
TRBV27,.,ASSFGHLYEQY
TRBV14,.,ASSFRGTYEQY
TRBV4-1,.,ASSQVTGIRQPQH
TRBV28,.,ASSPPRPPLH
TRBV11-2,.,ASSLGGTDGYT
TRBV7-8,.,ASSLDSSRAREAF